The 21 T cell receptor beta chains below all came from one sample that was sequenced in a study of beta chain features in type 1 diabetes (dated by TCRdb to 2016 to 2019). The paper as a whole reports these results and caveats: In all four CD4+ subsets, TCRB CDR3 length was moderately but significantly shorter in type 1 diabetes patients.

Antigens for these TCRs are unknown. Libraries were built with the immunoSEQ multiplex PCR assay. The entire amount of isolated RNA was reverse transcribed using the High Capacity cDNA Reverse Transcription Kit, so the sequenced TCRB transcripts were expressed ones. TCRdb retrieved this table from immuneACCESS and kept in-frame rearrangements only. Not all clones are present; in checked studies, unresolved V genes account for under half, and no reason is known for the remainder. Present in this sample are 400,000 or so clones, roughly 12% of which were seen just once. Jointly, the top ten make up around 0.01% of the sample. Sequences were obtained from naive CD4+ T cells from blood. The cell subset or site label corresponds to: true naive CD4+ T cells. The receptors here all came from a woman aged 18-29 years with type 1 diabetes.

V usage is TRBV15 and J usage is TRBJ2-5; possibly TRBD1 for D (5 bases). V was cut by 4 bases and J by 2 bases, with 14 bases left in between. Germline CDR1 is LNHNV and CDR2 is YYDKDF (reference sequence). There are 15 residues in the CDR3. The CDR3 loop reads CATSNNRGRQETQYF. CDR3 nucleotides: TGTGCCACCAGCAACAATAGGGGCAGACAAGAGACCCAGTACTTC.

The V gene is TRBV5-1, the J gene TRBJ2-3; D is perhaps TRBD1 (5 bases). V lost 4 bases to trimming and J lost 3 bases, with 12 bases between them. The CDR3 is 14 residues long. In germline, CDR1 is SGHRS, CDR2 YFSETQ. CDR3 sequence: CASSPGHGTDTQYF. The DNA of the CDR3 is TGCGCCAGCAGCCCAGGGCACGGAACAGATACGCAGTATTTT.

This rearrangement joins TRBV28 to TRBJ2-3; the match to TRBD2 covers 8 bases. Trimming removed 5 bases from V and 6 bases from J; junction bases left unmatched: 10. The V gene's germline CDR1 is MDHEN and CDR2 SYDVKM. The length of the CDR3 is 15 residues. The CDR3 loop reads CASSPAGTRADTQYF. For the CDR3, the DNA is TGTGCCAGCAGTCCTGCCGGGACTAGGGCCGATACGCAGTATTTT. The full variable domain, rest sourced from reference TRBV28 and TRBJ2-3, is DVKVTQSSRYLVKRTGEKVFLECVQDMDHENMFWYRQDPGLGLRLIYFSYDVKMKEKGDIPEGYSVSREKKERFSLILESASTNQTSMYLCASSPAGTRADTQYFGPGTRLTVL.

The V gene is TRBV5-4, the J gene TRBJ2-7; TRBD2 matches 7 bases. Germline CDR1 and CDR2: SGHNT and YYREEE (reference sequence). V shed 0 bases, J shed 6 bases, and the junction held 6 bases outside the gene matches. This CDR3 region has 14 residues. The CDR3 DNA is TGTGCCAGCAGCTTGGGGGCGGGAGTGGGCGAGCAGTACTTC. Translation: CASSLGAGVGEQYF.

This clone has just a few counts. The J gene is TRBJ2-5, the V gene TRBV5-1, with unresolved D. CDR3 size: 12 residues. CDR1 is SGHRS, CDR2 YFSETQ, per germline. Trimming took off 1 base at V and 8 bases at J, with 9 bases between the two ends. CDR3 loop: CASSLPSETQYF. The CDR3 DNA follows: TGCGCCAGCAGCTTGCCGAGTGAAACCCAGTACTTC.

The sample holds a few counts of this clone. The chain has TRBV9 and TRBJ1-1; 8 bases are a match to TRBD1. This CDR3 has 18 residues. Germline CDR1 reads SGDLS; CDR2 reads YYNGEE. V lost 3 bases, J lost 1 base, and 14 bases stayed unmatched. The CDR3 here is CASSGLGTGRLRNTEAFF. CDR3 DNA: TGTGCCAGCAGCGGCCTCGGGACAGGTCGTTTAAGGAACACTGAAGCTTTCTTT.

The CDR3 DNA reads TGTGCCAGCTCACTACAGGACTATGGCTACACCTTC. Translated: CASSLQDYGYTF. V usage is TRBV18 and J usage is TRBJ1-2, with a possible D match to TRBD1 (5 bases). The CDR3 totals 12 residues. Germline values: CDR1 KGHSH, CDR2 LQKENI. V was cut by 4 bases and J by 3 bases, with 6 bases left in between.

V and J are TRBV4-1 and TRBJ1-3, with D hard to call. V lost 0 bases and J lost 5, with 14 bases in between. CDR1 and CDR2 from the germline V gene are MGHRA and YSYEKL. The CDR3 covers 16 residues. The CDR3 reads CASSQEGTGKRNTIYF. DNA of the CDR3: TGCGCCAGCAGCCAAGAAGGCACGGGGAAAAGAAACACCATATATTTT.

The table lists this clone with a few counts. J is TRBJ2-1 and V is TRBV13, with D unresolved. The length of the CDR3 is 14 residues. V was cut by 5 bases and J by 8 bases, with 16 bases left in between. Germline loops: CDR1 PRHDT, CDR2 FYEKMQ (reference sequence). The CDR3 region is CASSRGVGSDEQFF. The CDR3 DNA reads TGTGCCAGCAGCCGCGGCGTCGGGTCCGATGAGCAGTTCTTC.

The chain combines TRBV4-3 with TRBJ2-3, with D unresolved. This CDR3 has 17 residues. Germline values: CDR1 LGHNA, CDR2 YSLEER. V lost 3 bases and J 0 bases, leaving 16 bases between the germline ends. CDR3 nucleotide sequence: TGCGCCAGCAGCCAGACCCTAGACCGTGCTAGCACAGATACGCAGTATTTT. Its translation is CASSQTLDRASTDTQYF.

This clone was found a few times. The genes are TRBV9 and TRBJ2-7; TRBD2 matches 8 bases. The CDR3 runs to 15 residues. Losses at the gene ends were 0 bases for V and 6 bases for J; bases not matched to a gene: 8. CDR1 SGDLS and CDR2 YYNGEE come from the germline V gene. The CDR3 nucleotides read TGTGCCAGCAGCGTAGGGACGGGAGGGCCCCGCGAGCAGTACTTC. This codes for CASSVGTGGPREQYF.

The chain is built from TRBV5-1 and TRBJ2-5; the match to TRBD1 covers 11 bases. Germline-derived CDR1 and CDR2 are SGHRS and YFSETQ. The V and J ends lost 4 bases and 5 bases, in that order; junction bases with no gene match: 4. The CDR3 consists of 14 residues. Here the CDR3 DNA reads TGCGCCAGCAGCCGGACAGGGGGCAGGGAGACCCAGTACTTC. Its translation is CASSRTGGRETQYF. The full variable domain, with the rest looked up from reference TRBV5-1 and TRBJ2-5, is KAGVTQTPRYLIKTRGQQVTLSCSPISGHRSVSWYQQTPGQGLQFLFEYFSETQRNKGNFPGRFSGRQFSNSRSEMNVSTLELGDSALYLCASSRTGGRETQYFGPGTRLLVL.

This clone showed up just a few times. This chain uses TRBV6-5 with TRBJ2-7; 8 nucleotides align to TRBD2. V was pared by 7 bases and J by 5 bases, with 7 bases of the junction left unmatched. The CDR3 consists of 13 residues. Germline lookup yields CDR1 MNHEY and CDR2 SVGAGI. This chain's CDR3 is CASKPGGRHEQYF. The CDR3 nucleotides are TGTGCCAGCAAACCGGGGGGGCGCCACGAGCAGTACTTC.

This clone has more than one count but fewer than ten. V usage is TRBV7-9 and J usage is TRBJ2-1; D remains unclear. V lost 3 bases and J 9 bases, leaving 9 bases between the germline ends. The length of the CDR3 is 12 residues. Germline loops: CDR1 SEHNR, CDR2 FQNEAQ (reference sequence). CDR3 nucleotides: TGTGCCAGCAGCTTTAGTGGTCGTGAGCAGTTCTTC. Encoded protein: CASSFSGREQFF. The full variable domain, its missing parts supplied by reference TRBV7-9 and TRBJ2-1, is DTGVSQNPRHKITKRGQNVTFRCDPISEHNRLYWYRQTLGQGPEFLTYFQNEAQLEKSRLLSDRFSAERPKGSFSTLEIQRTEQGDSAMYLCASSFSGREQFFGPGTRLTVL.

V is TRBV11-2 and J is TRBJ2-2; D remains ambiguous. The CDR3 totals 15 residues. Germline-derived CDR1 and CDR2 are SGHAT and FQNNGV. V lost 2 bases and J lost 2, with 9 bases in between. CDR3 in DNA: TGTGCCAGCAGCTTATTTGGCCTTAACACCGGGGAGCTGTTTTTT. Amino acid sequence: CASSLFGLNTGELFF.

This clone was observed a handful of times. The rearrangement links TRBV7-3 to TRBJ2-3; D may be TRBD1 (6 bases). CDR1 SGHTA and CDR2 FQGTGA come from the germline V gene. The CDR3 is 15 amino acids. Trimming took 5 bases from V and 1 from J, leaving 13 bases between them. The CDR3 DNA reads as TGTGCCAGCAGCCCACAGGGCTTTCGCACAGATACGCAGTATTTT. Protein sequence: CASSPQGFRTDTQYF.

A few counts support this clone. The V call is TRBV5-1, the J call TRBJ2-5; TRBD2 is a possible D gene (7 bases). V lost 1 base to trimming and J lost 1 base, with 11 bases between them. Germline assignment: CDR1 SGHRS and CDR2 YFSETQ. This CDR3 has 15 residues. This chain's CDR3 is CASSLSGGPQETQYF. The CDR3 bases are TGCGCCAGCAGCTTGTCCGGGGGGCCCCAAGAGACCCAGTACTTC.

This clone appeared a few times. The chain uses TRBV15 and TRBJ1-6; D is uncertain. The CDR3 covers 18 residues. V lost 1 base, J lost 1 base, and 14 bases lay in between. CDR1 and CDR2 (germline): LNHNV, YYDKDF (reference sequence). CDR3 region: CATSRASLRQSYNSPLHF. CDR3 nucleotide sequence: TGTGCCACCAGCAGAGCCTCCCTCAGGCAATCCTATAATTCACCCCTCCACTTT.

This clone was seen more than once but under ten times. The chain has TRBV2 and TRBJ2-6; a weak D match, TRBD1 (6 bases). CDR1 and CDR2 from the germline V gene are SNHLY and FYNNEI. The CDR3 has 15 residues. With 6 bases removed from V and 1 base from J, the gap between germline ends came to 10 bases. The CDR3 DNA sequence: TGTGCCAGCAGAGACCAGGGGTCTGGGGCCAACGTCCTGACTTTC. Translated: CASRDQGSGANVLTF.

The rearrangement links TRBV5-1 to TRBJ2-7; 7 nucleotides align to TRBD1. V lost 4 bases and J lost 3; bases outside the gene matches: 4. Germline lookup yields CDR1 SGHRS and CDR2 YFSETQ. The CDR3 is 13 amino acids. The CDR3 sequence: CASSPGQDYEQYF. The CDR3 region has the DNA TGCGCCAGCAGCCCTGGACAGGACTACGAGCAGTACTTC.

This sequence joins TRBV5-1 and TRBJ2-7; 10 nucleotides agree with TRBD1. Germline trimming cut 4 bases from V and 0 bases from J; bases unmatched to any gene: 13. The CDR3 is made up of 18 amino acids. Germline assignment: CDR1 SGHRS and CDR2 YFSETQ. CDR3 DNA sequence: TGCGCCAGCAGCCCCCAGACAGGGGGCGCGAGGAGCTCCTACGAGCAGTACTTC. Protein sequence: CASSPQTGGARSSYEQYF.